Presented here are 28 T cell receptor beta chains from one specimen sequenced in a study of T cell repertoires in cytomegalovirus infection. MiXCR, run by TCRdb on the reads, gives a single entry per CDR3 protein. Of fewer than 300,000 distinct CDR3 sequences in the sample, 25% were seen once. Material: PBMCs. All receptors derive from a human donor in good health (CMV status not recorded). Some clones in this sample may be carry-over from other donors' samples.

There are many counts of this clonotype. The chain is built from TRBV7-2 and TRBJ2-5; 8 bases map to TRBD2. Trimming took 5 bases from V and 5 from J; bases not matched to a gene: 7. The CDR3 spans 14 residues. The germline V gene has CDR1 SGHTA and CDR2 FQGNSA. The CDR3 sequence: CASSTGGGRETQYF. CDR3 bases: TGTGCCAGCAGCACCGGGGGGGGCCGTGAGACCCAGTACTTC.

In DNA, the CDR3 is TGCAGTGCTAGGCGGCGAAGTTTGACTAGCGGGAGTATCTCCTACAATGAGCAGTTCTTC. As protein: CSARRRSLTSGSISYNEQFF. V is TRBV20-1 and J is TRBJ2-1; 12 bases align to TRBD2. The CDR3 contains 20 residues. V trimming: 3 bases; J trimming: 0 bases; junction bases outside the gene matches: 15. Per the germline V gene, CDR1 is DFQATT and CDR2 is SNEGSKA (reference sequence).

The chain employs TRBV28 and TRBJ2-7, with a weak D call TRBD1 (6 bases). Trimming cost V 8 bases and J 4 bases, with 12 bases left between them. Germline CDR1 and CDR2: MDHEN and SYDVKM. The CDR3 has 12 residues. CDR3: CASGAGVYEQYF. The CDR3 region has the DNA TGTGCCAGCGGGGCAGGGGTGTACGAGCAGTACTTC.

The sample holds one count of this clonotype. The rearrangement links TRBV29-1 to TRBJ1-5; a weak D match, TRBD1 (5 bases). The CDR3 length is 13 residues. Germline CDR1 SQVTM, CDR2 ANQGSEA. V was shortened by 1 base and J by 7 bases, with 11 bases between the two germline ends. The CDR3 bases are TGCAGCGTTGAAGGGGGCATTGGACAGCCCCAGCATTTT. Protein sequence: CSVEGGIGQPQHF.

This clonotype was seen many times. The chain carries TRBV7-9 and TRBJ2-1; 12 nucleotides align to TRBD2. With 5 bases clipped from V and 9 bases from J, the junction kept 8 bases outside the gene matches. Per germline, CDR1 SEHNR and CDR2 FQNEAQ (reference sequence). This CDR3 is built from 15 residues. CDR3 bases: TGTGCCAGCAGCCCACGACTAGCGGGAGAGGCTGAGCAGTTCTTC. It yields the protein CASSPRLAGEAEQFF.

The chain links TRBV5-1 to TRBJ1-1, with D tentatively TRBD1 (6 bases). The germline gives CDR1 SGHRS, CDR2 YFSETQ. The CDR3 runs to 14 residues. Trimming shortened V by 4 bases and J by 7 bases, and 17 bases separated the two germline ends. The CDR3 is CASSAGTTVFEAFF. In DNA form, the CDR3 reads TGCGCCAGCAGCGCCGGGACAACTGTTTTTGAAGCTTTCTTT.

This clonotype came up a few times. The V call is TRBV6-1, the J call TRBJ1-4, with a weak D call TRBD1 (5 bases). V dropped 8 bases and J dropped 0 bases, with 7 bases sitting between them. Germline assignment: CDR1 MNHNS and CDR2 SASEGT. CDR3 length: 13 amino acids. The CDR3 nucleotides are TGTGCCAGCCAGGGATCAACTAATGAAAAACTGTTTTTT. Protein sequence: CASQGSTNEKLFF.

This CDR3 reads CASSHAQRGREAFF. The CDR3 region has the DNA TGCGCCAGCAGCCACGCTCAACGGGGCAGGGAAGCTTTCTTT. This chain links TRBV4-1 with TRBJ1-1; the D gene is possibly TRBD1 (5 bases). CDR1 is MGHRA, CDR2 YSYEKL, per germline. Deletions cut 3 bases from V and 8 bases from J, with 16 bases between. The CDR3 consists of 14 residues.

This chain uses TRBV15 with TRBJ2-1; 8 bases are shared with TRBD2. Germline V gives CDR1 LNHNV, CDR2 YYDKDF (reference sequence). Losses at the gene ends were 3 bases for V and 5 bases for J; bases not matched to a gene: 3. The CDR3 is made up of 14 amino acids. In DNA, the CDR3 is TGTGCCACCAGCAGGCGGGGGGCGGACAATGAGCAGTTCTTC. It encodes CATSRRGADNEQFF.

In this sample, this clonotype turned up many times. The chain links TRBV6-2 or TRBV6-3 to TRBJ2-7, with 8 bases that match TRBD2. The CDR3 covers 15 residues. Germline V lookup: CDR1 MNHEY, CDR2 SVGEGT. V shed 6 bases and J 4 bases; nucleotides not matched to a gene: 11. The CDR3 protein is CASSPPERGFYEQYF. The DNA for the CDR3 is TGTGCCAGCAGCCCTCCCGAGCGGGGGTTTTACGAGCAGTACTTC.

This clonotype showed up just a few times. The chain employs TRBV2 and TRBJ1-5; TRBD1 matches 7 bases. The germline V gene encodes CDR1 SNHLY and CDR2 FYNNEI. This CDR3 is built from 14 residues. After removal of 5 bases from V and 7 bases from J, the junction contained 8 bases not matched to a gene. Here the CDR3 reads CASSNDRAFQPQHF. The CDR3 coding sequence is TGTGCCAGCAGTAACGACAGGGCTTTCCAGCCCCAGCATTTT.

V is TRBV28 and J is TRBJ2-5, with D perhaps matching TRBD2 (6 bases). The V and J ends lost 5 bases and 1 base respectively, with 14 bases between them. This CDR3 spans 15 amino acids. The germline V gene encodes CDR1 MDHEN and CDR2 SYDVKM. CDR3 amino acids: CASSPAGRIQETQYF. The CDR3 DNA reads TGTGCCAGCAGTCCGGCGGGGCGTATCCAAGAGACCCAGTACTTC. Filled out from reference TRBV28 and TRBJ2-5, the complete variable domain reads DVKVTQSSRYLVKRTGEKVFLECVQDMDHENMFWYRQDPGLGLRLIYFSYDVKMKEKGDIPEGYSVSREKKERFSLILESASTNQTSMYLCASSPAGRIQETQYFGPGTRLLVL.

V is TRBV7-6 and J is TRBJ2-7, with TRBD2 matching 8 bases. This CDR3 has 17 residues. Germline values: CDR1 SGHVS, CDR2 FNYEAQ. V lost 4 bases, J lost 2 bases, and 13 bases stayed unmatched. CDR3 residues: CASSSTLAGGQTYEQYF. CDR3 DNA: TGTGCCAGCAGCTCAACTCTAGCGGGCGGACAAACCTACGAGCAGTACTTC.

This chain connects TRBV29-1 to TRBJ2-3; 9 nucleotides match TRBD2. CDR1 is SQVTM, CDR2 ANQGSEA, per germline. This CDR3 has 16 residues. The junction had 10 bases not matched to a gene; V was cut back by 0 bases and J by 6 bases. CDR3 in amino acids: CSVEDVAGGHRDTQYF. The CDR3 DNA is TGCAGCGTTGAAGATGTGGCGGGGGGGCACCGGGATACGCAGTATTTT.

This clonotype was detected only a few times. This chain connects TRBV20-1 to TRBJ1-5; D is unclear. Deletions cut 6 bases from V and 4 bases from J, with 22 bases between. CDR1 is DFQATT, CDR2 SNEGSKA, per germline (reference sequence). This CDR3 spans 16 amino acids. CDR3 DNA sequence: TGCAGTGCCACGGGATTTGAGGGAGGAGGGAATCAGCCCCAGCATTTT. Amino acid sequence: CSATGFEGGGNQPQHF.

By share of the sample, this clonotype is medium-sized. This rearrangement joins TRBV7-2 to TRBJ2-7; D is perhaps TRBD1 or TRBD2 (5 bases each). Germline V gene lookup returns CDR1 SGHTA and CDR2 FQGNSA. Trimming cost V 2 bases and J 6 bases, with 17 bases left between them. The CDR3 is made up of 15 amino acids. The CDR3 is CASSLTVQGRREQYF. CDR3 nucleotide sequence: TGTGCCAGCAGCTTAACTGTGCAGGGACGGCGCGAGCAGTACTTC.

V is TRBV11-2 and J is TRBJ2-7, with a tentative D call TRBD2 (7 bases). The CDR3 extends over 15 amino acids. Trimming removed 5 bases at V and 2 bases at J, with 16 bases between. Germline lookup yields CDR1 SGHAT and CDR2 FQNNGV. CDR3 coding DNA: TGTGCCAGCAGCCCCGGGGGGCTAGCCACCTACGAGCAGTACTTC. Translated, it gives CASSPGGLATYEQYF. The variable domain in full, with the rest retrieved from reference TRBV11-2 and TRBJ2-7, is EAGVAQSPRYKIIEKRQSVAFWCNPISGHATLYWYQQILGQGPKLLIQFQNNGVVDDSQLPKDRFSAERLKGVDSTLKIQPAKLEDSAVYLCASSPGGLATYEQYFGPGTRLTVT.

The chain employs TRBV9 and TRBJ2-1, with TRBD2 as a possible D gene (8 bases). Germline-derived CDR1 and CDR2 are SGDLS and YYNGEE. The CDR3 covers 15 residues. Trimming stripped 0 bases from V and 16 bases from J, with 23 bases between. In nucleotides, the CDR3 is TGTGCCAGCAGCGTAGTTTCTACGGGGGGGACAGCAATTTTCTTC. Translating gives CASSVVSTGGTAIFF.

The rearrangement joins TRBV12-3 or TRBV12-4 to TRBJ2-7; D unclear. V lost 6 bases, J lost 1 base, and 10 bases lay in between. CDR3 length: 13 amino acids. CDR3 region: CASSPMPSYEQYF. For the CDR3, the DNA is TGTGCCAGCAGCCCGATGCCTTCCTACGAGCAGTACTTC.

The chain joins TRBV4-3 to TRBJ2-1, with D perhaps being TRBD1 or TRBD2 (5 bases each). Trimming took 1 base from V and 9 from J, leaving 28 bases between them. The germline CDR1 and CDR2 sequences are LGHNA and YSLEER. The CDR3 extends over 19 amino acids. Here the CDR3 DNA reads TGCGCCAGCAGCCAAGGGGGCGGGCCCAATGAAAAATTTTATGGTGAGCAGTTCTTC. Amino acids: CASSQGGGPNEKFYGEQFF.

The J gene is TRBJ1-2, the V gene TRBV7-3, with a weak D call TRBD1 (6 bases). This CDR3 has 13 amino acids. The ends were cut back, 5 bases at V and 2 bases at J, with 9 bases in the middle. Germline V gene data show CDR1 as SGHTA and CDR2 as FQGTGA. The CDR3: CASSTTGNYGYTF. CDR3 nucleotides: TGTGCCAGCAGCACCACAGGGAACTATGGCTACACCTTC.

CDR3 sequence: CASSHGTGPHEQYF. In DNA form, the CDR3 reads TGTGCCAGCAGCCACGGGACAGGGCCCCACGAGCAGTACTTC. The V gene is TRBV3-1, the J gene TRBJ2-7, with 9 bases lining up with TRBD1. CDR3 length: 14 amino acids. Germline loops: CDR1 LGHDT, CDR2 YNNKEL (reference sequence). Unmatched junction bases numbered 5, after V lost 3 bases and J lost 5 bases.

The genes are TRBV2 and TRBJ1-2; D is unclear. This CDR3 has 14 residues. Germline loops: CDR1 SNHLY, CDR2 FYNNEI. Trimming took off 2 bases at V and 8 bases at J, with 15 bases between the two ends. CDR3 sequence (DNA): TGTGCCAGCAGTGAAATCGGTAGGGTACAAGGCTACACCTTC. Translating it yields CASSEIGRVQGYTF.

Comments on this clonotype: At one of its ends the junction is not consistent with the germline gene, which may arise from a read error. The chain employs TRBV7-2 and TRBJ2-3, with 7 bases fitting TRBD1. Germline loops: CDR1 SGHTA, CDR2 FQGNSA. This CDR3 has 11 amino acids. The CDR3 sequence is CASSSRDRLNF. CDR3 DNA sequence: TGTGCCAGCAGCTCCCGGGACAGACTTAATTTT.

The chain recombines TRBV7-9 with TRBJ2-1; 10 bases map to TRBD2. The trim removed 3 bases at V and 3 bases at J, leaving 5 bases unmatched. The CDR3 loop spans 16 amino acids. CDR1 is SEHNR, CDR2 FQNEAQ, per germline (reference sequence). The CDR3 spells CASSLKAGGYYNEQFF. Here the CDR3 DNA reads TGTGCCAGCAGCTTGAAAGCGGGAGGGTACTACAATGAGCAGTTCTTC.

The rearrangement joins TRBV12-3 or TRBV12-4 to TRBJ2-5; TRBD2 matches 12 bases. With V trimmed by 6 bases and J by 4 bases, 9 bases remained unmatched. The CDR3 totals 16 residues. CDR3 nucleotide sequence: TGTGCCAGCAGCCGGACTACTAGCGGGGGGAGAGAGACCCAGTACTTC. Its protein is CASSRTTSGGRETQYF.

This clonotype was observed many times. This chain connects TRBV6-1 to TRBJ2-7, with D maybe TRBD2 (6 bases). This CDR3 region has 15 residues. V lost 4 bases and J 1 base, leaving 14 bases between the germline ends. Germline V gives CDR1 MNHNS, CDR2 SASEGT. This chain's CDR3 is CASSGQIAVSYEQYF. The CDR3 DNA follows: TGTGCCAGCAGTGGACAAATAGCGGTGTCCTACGAGCAGTACTTC.

This clonotype was counted at least ten times. The J gene is TRBJ2-3, the V gene TRBV7-8; 12 positions agree with TRBD2. Germline V gene data show CDR1 as SGHVS and CDR2 as FQNEAQ. This CDR3 has 16 amino acids. J was trimmed by 5 bases and V by 3 bases; bases with no gene match: 6. The CDR3 DNA sequence: TGTGCCAGCAGCTTGACTAGCGGGGGCCGGGGAGATACGCAGTATTTT. Protein product: CASSLTSGGRGDTQYF. Filled out from reference TRBV7-8 and TRBJ2-3, the complete variable domain reads GAGVSQSPRYKVAKRGQDVALRCDPISGHVSLFWYQQALGQGPEFLTYFQNEAQLDKSGLPSDRFFAERPEGSVSTLKIQRTQQEDSAVYLCASSLTSGGRGDTQYFGPGTRLTVL.